Listed here are 16 T cell receptor beta chains from one sample, sequenced in a study of CD4 T cells in relation to SARS-CoV-2 and coronaviruses. TCRdb's copy holds only in-frame clones and misses some; the assay was immunoSEQ multiplex PCR. The data contain more than 20,000 clones, less than 75% of them seen just once; the ten biggest clones take up approximately 15%. Before the COVID-19 pandemic, during about 2011-2019, CD4+ T cells were taken from unexposed donors. Isolation of CD4+ T cells took place after nine to ten days in culture. No cognate antigen is known for these TCRs. Sample: CD4+ T cells from PBMCs, cultured in vitro. The receptors derive from a human donor in good health.

This rearrangement joins TRBV5-1 to TRBJ2-2; 10 nucleotides align to TRBD1. V lost 4 bases and J lost 6; bases outside the gene matches: 6. Germline values: CDR1 SGHRS, CDR2 YFSETQ. The CDR3 covers 15 residues. The CDR3 reads CASSVDRGQAGELFF. DNA of the CDR3: TGCGCCAGCAGCGTTGACAGGGGGCAGGCCGGGGAGCTGTTTTTT.

The chain links TRBV27 to TRBJ1-1, with D unresolved. CDR1 is MNHEY, CDR2 SMNVEV, per germline (reference sequence). V dropped 9 bases and J dropped 2 bases, with 19 bases sitting between them. The CDR3 extends over 15 amino acids. This CDR3 is CASLSMGFPNTEAFF. CDR3 bases: TGTGCCAGTCTGTCCATGGGGTTCCCAAACACTGAAGCTTTCTTT.

The chain combines TRBV5-1 with TRBJ2-3; the D gene is possibly TRBD1 (6 bases). CDR3 length: 14 residues. V gave up 2 bases and J gave up 0 bases, with 7 bases separating them. Germline V gives CDR1 SGHRS, CDR2 YFSETQ. Written as DNA, the CDR3 is TGCGCCAGCAGCTTCGGGACAAGCACAGATACGCAGTATTTT. Translated: CASSFGTSTDTQYF.

This chain connects TRBV4-3 to TRBJ1-2; D is perhaps TRBD1 (6 bases). Trimming pared 1 base from V and 4 bases from J, leaving 16 bases between. Germline-derived CDR1 and CDR2 are LGHNA and YSLEER. The CDR3 covers 16 residues. The CDR3: CASSQAITGLGYGYTF. The CDR3 DNA sequence: TGCGCCAGCAGCCAAGCCATCACAGGGCTCGGCTATGGCTACACCTTC.

The rearrangement joins TRBV29-1 to TRBJ1-2; D possibly corresponds to TRBD1 (5 bases). The germline V and J ends were trimmed by 6 bases and 4 bases, with 12 bases remaining between them. This CDR3 has 12 residues. The germline gives CDR1 SQVTM, CDR2 ANQGSEA. CDR3 coding DNA: TGCAGCGTCCACCGGGACCGCTATGGCTACACCTTC. Translated: CSVHRDRYGYTF.

The chain links TRBV6-5 to TRBJ1-2; TRBD1 matches 8 bases. J was trimmed by 7 bases and V by 6 bases; bases with no gene match: 10. The CDR3 consists of 14 residues. Germline V gene lookup returns CDR1 MNHEY and CDR2 SVGAGI. The DNA for the CDR3 is TGTGCCAGCAGCCCAGGACAGGGTGTGGGTGGCTACACCTTC. Amino acids: CASSPGQGVGGYTF.

The V call is TRBV7-9, the J call TRBJ1-3; TRBD1 agrees at 7 bases. V lost 4 bases, J lost 2 bases, and 8 bases stayed unmatched. This CDR3 has 16 residues. The germline CDR1 and CDR2 sequences are SEHNR and FQNEAQ (reference sequence). This CDR3 is CASSSRVDRTGNTIYF. CDR3 nucleotide sequence: TGTGCCAGCAGCTCCAGGGTGGACAGGACTGGAAACACCATATATTTT.

The chain couples TRBV27 to TRBJ1-2; 12 positions agree with TRBD1. The junction had 3 bases not matched to a gene; V was cut back by 6 bases and J by 7 bases. The CDR3 runs 13 residues. Germline CDR1 and CDR2: MNHEY and SMNVEV (reference sequence). The CDR3: CASRGQGARGYTF. CDR3 DNA sequence: TGTGCCAGCAGGGGACAGGGGGCGCGTGGCTACACCTTC.

This chain uses TRBV9 with TRBJ1-3, with no clear D. The germline V and J ends were trimmed by 4 bases and 2 bases, with 10 bases remaining between them. Germline V CDR1 and CDR2: SGDLS, YYNGEE. The CDR3 runs to 14 residues. CDR3 protein: CASSSPITGNTIYF. CDR3 bases: TGTGCCAGCAGCAGTCCCATTACTGGAAACACCATATATTTT.

The J gene is TRBJ2-5, the V gene TRBV10-3; 8 bases agree with TRBD2. Germline V gene data show CDR1 as ENHRY and CDR2 as SYGVKD. V lost 4 bases, J lost 4 bases, and 8 bases stayed unmatched. The CDR3 totals 15 residues. CDR3 loop: CAISGSGGPRETQYF. The CDR3 DNA reads as TGTGCCATCAGTGGATCGGGAGGGCCTCGAGAGACCCAGTACTTC.

CDR3: CASSKEGPVGNEQFF. CDR3 coding DNA: TGCGCCAGCAGCAAAGAGGGGCCGGTGGGTAATGAGCAGTTCTTC. The rearrangement joins TRBV5-1 to TRBJ2-1; D may correspond to TRBD1 or TRBD2 (5 bases each). V was shortened by 4 bases and J by 7 bases, with 18 bases between the two germline ends. CDR3 length equals 15 residues. CDR1 is SGHRS, CDR2 YFSETQ, per germline.

The chain has TRBV4-3 and TRBJ2-3; 9 bases align to TRBD1. The CDR3 is 15 residues long. The trim removed 1 base at V and 4 bases at J, leaving 3 bases unmatched. The germline V gene has CDR1 LGHNA and CDR2 YSLEER. As DNA, the CDR3 is TGCGCCAGCAGCCAAGGGGGGACAGGGCCAGATACGCAGTATTTT. It translates to CASSQGGTGPDTQYF.

The chain joins TRBV9 to TRBJ1-1; D is unclear. Trimming stripped 0 bases from V and 1 base from J, with 4 bases between. Germline values: CDR1 SGDLS, CDR2 YYNGEE. The CDR3 covers 13 residues. The CDR3 protein is CASSVVPNTEAFF. The CDR3 nucleotides are TGTGCCAGCAGCGTAGTCCCGAACACTGAAGCTTTCTTT.

The chain has TRBV4-1 and TRBJ2-2; 10 bases map to TRBD2. V was pared by 7 bases and J by 7 bases, with 15 bases of the junction left unmatched. Germline V lookup: CDR1 MGHRA, CDR2 YSYEKL. This CDR3 region has 17 residues. CDR3 DNA: TGCGCCAGCACCCCCCCAGCAAGCGGGAGGGGAGGCGGGGAGCTGTTTTTT. As protein: CASTPPASGRGGGELFF.

A word on this clone: An end of the junction differs from the germline gene, which may be a read error. The chain has TRBV12-3 or TRBV12-4 and TRBJ1-4; TRBD1 is a possible D gene (6 bases). CDR3 length equals 12 residues. CDR3 sequence: CASSFRGETLFF. CDR3 nucleotide sequence: TGTGCCAGCAGTTTTAGGGGGGAAACACTGTTTTTT.

The genes are TRBV19 and TRBJ1-4; tentatively, D is TRBD1 (5 bases). In germline, CDR1 is LNHDA, CDR2 SQIVND (reference sequence). The V and J ends lost 0 bases and 0 bases respectively, with 14 bases between them. This CDR3 region has 18 residues. The CDR3 DNA reads TGTGCCAGTAGTATAGATCACGGGAAGGGGCCAACTAATGAAAAACTGTTTTTT. This gives the protein CASSIDHGKGPTNEKLFF.